The clone carrying this T cell receptor beta chain was observed at least ten times. The V gene's germline CDR1 is MNHEY and CDR2 SMNVEV (reference sequence). The CDR3 totals 14 residues. The ends were cut back, 4 bases at V and 2 bases at J, with 12 bases in the middle. The data belong to a study of T cells in Graves' hyperthyroidism and ophthalmopathy. It was RNA transcripts that yielded the amplified TCR beta CDR3 regions. A first-round RT-PCR of the TCR CDR3 used the HTBI primer set. A single record per CDR3 protein comes from TCRdb applying MiXCR to the multiplex PCR reads. Seen here are around 290,000 distinct CDR3 sequences, less than 15% observed once, and the top ten hold 7% to 8.5%.

Sequenced: blood. This sequence originates from a woman aged 25 to 39 with Graves' hyperthyroidism that later progressed to Graves' ophthalmopathy. The chain has TRBV27 and TRBJ2-7, with D uncertain. CDR3 nucleotides: TGTGCCAGCAGTTCAACCTCAATCGCCTACGAGCAGTACTTC. Its translation is CASSSTSIAYEQYF.